The T cell receptor beta chain described here comes from a study of blood T cells in healthy people across ages. Overall study results and limits: TCR beta diversity, measured per million T cells, fell in a roughly linear way with age. Changes in expanded clonotypes were possibly confounded, as the CMV status of donors was unknown.

Concerning this clonotype: The target antigen is unknown.

Germline loops: CDR1 SEHNR, CDR2 FQNEAQ (reference sequence). The ends were cut back, 5 bases at V and 10 bases at J, with 18 bases in the middle. The CDR3 extends over 14 amino acids. Alongside a J-beta primer mix, a sample-barcoded 5' primer served in a second PCR lasting about 7 to 11 cycles. Unique molecular identifiers of 12 random nucleotides labeled each cDNA. The yield of each sample was at least 2.5 million CDR3-containing paired-end reads. TCRdb fed the 5' RACE reads into MiXCR, producing one record per CDR3 protein. The data hold 1.4 million or so distinct CDR3 sequences, with 35% to 45% observed a single time.

The chain has TRBV7-9 and TRBJ2-1, with D hard to call. The sequence was obtained from a woman aged 18-29 years in good health. The sample taken for sequencing was blood. In DNA form, the CDR3 reads TGTGCCAGCAGCACTTGGGAAGGGTTCTACGAGCAGTTCTTC. It is translated as CASSTWEGFYEQFF.